This T cell receptor beta chain was obtained from a study of cytomegalovirus exposure and HLA in healthy donors. Study-wide results and limits: TCR beta V- and J-gene trimming, according to a later analysis, was linked to a missense DCLRE1C variant. Analyses of presence and absence presupposed an approximately uniform sequencing depth across donors. Being indistinguishable, some V segments were excluded, TRBV6-2 and TRBV6-3 among them. Within an earlier analysis, most TCR beta V segments proved productive either about 90% or about 30% of the time.

This clone appeared a few times. Antigen: not known. The PCR made use of 60 Vbeta and 13 Jbeta primers. Profiled with immunoSEQ multiplex PCR; TCRdb holds only in-frame clones, not every one. The table records some 140,000 clones, approximately 60% of them present only once. Germline V gene sequence: CDR1 GTSNPN, CDR2 SVGIG (reference sequence). This CDR3 region has 13 residues. J was trimmed by 7 bases and V by 3 bases; bases with no gene match: 5. The specimen was PBMCs. The TCR was taken from a woman between 35 and 50 years old in good health and CMV-seronegative. The chain has TRBV30 and TRBJ2-1, with 8 bases that match TRBD2. The CDR3 loop reads CAWSRGGRNEQFF. The CDR3 DNA reads TGTGCCTGGAGCCGCGGGGGGCGGAATGAGCAGTTCTTC.